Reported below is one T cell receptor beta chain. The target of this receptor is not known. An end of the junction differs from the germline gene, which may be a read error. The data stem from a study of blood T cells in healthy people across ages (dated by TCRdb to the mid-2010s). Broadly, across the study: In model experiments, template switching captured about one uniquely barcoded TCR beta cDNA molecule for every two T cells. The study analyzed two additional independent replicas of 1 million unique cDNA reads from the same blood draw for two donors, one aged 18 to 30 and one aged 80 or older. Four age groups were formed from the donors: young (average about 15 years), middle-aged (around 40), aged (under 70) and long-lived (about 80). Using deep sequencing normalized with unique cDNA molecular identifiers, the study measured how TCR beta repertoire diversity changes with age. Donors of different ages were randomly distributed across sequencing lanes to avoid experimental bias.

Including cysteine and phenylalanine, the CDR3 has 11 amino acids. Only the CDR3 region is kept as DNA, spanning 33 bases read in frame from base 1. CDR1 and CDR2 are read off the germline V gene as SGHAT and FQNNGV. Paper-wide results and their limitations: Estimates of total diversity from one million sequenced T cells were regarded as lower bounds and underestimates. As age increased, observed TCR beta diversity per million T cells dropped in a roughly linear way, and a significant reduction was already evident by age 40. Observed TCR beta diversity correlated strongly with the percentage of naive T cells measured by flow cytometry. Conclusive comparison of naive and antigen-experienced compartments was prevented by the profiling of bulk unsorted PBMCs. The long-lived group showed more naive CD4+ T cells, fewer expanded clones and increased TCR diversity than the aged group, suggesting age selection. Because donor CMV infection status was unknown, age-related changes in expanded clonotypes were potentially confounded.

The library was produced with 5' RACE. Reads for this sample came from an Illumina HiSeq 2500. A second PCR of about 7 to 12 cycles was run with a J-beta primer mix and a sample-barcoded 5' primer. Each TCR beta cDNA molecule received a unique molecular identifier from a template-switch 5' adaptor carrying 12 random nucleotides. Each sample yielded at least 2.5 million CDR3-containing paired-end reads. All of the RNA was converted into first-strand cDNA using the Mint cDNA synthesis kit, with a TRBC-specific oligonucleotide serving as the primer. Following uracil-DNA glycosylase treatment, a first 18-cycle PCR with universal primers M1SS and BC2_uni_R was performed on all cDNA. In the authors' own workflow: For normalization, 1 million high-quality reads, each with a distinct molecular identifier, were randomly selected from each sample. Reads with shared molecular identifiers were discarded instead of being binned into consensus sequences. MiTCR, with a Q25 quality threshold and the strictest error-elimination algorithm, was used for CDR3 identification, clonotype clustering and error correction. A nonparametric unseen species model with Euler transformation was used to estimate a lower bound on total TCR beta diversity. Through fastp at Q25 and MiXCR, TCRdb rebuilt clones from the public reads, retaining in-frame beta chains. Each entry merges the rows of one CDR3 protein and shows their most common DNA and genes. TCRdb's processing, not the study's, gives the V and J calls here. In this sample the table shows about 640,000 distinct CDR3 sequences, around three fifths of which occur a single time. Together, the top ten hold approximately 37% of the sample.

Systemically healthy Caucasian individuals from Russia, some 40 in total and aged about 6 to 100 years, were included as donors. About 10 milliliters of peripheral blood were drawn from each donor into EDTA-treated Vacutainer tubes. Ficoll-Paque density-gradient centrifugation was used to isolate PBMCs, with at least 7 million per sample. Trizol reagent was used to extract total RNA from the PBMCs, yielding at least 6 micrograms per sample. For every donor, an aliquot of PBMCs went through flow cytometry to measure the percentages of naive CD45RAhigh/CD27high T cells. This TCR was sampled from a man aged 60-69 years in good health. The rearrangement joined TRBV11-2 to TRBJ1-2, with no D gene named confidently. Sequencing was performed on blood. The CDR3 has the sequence CAGTEIYGHTF. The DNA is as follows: TGTGCCGGAACGGAGATCTATGGCCACACCTTC.